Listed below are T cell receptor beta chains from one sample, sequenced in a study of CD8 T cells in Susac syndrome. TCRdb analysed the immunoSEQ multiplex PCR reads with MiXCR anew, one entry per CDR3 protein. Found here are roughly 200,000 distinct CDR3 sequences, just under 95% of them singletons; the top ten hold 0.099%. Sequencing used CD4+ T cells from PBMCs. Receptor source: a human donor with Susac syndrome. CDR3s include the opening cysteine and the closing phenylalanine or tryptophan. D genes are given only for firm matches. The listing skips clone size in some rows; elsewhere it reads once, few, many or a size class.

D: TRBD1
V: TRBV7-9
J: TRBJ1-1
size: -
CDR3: CASSLDRGESEAFF
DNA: TGTGCCAGCAGCTTAGACAGGGGGGAGTCTGAAGCTTTCTTT

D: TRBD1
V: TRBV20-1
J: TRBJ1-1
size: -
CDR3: CSAARTGALNTEAFF
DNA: TGCAGTGCTGCAAGGACAGGGGCCCTGAACACTGAAGCTTTCTTT

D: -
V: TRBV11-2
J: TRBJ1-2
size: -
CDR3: CASSLIQGTHNYGYTF
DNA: TGTGCCAGCAGCTTAATACAGGGTACTCATAACTATGGCTACACCTTC

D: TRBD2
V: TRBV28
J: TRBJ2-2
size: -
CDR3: CASRLAGAPNTGELFF
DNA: TGTGCCAGCAGGCTAGCGGGAGCCCCGAACACCGGGGAGCTGTTTTTT

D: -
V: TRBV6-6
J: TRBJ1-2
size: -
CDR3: CASSFGSPNYGYTF
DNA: TGTGCCAGCAGCTTTGGCTCTCCCAACTATGGCTACACCTTC

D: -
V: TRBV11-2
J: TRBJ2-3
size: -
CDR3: CASSSTFADTQYF
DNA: TGTGCCAGCAGCTCAACATTTGCAGATACGCAGTATTTT

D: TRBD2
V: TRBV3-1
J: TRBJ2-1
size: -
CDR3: CASSLGLEVEQFF
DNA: TGTGCCAGCAGCCTGGGACTAGAGGTTGAGCAGTTCTTC

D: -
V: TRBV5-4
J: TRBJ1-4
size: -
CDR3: CASSVGFTNEKLFF
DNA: TGTGCCAGCAGCGTCGGATTTACCAATGAAAAACTGTTTTTT

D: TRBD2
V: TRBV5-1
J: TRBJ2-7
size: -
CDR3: CASSTGTSGSGEQYF
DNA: TGCGCCAGCAGCACCGGGACTAGCGGGAGTGGCGAGCAGTACTTC

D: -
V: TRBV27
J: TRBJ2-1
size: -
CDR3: CASSPGTGKTSGVYNEQFF
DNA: TGTGCCAGCAGCCCAGGGACAGGGAAAACTAGCGGCGTCTACAATGAGCAGTTCTTC

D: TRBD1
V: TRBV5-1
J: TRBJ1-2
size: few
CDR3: CASSPDRAVYGYTF
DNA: TGCGCCAGCAGCCCGGACAGGGCGGTCTATGGCTACACCTTC

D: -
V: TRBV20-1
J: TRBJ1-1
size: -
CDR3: CSANRVGTEAFF
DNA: TGCAGTGCTAACAGGGTCGGCACTGAAGCTTTCTTT

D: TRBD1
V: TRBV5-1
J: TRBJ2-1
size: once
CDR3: CASSRDRDYNEQFF
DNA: TGCGCCAGCTCCCGGGACAGGGACTACAATGAGCAGTTCTTC

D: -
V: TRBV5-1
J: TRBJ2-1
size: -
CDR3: CASSLDASRSYNEQFF
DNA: TGCGCCAGCAGCTTGGACGCCTCCCGCTCCTACAATGAGCAGTTCTTC

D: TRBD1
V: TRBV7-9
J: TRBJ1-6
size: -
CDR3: CASSSPTGGNSPLHF
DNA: TGTGCCAGCAGCTCCCCCACAGGGGGCAACTCACCCCTCCACTTT

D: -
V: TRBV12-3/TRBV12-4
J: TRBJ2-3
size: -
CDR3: CASSPGTHESDTQYF
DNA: TGTGCCAGCAGTCCCGGGACCCATGAGTCAGATACGCAGTATTTT

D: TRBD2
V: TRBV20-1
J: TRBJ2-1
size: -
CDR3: CSARGVTSGGVYNEQFF
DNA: TGCAGTGCTAGAGGGGTGACTAGCGGGGGGGTCTACAATGAGCAGTTCTTC

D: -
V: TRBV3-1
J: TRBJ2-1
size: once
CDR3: CASSQGLGYEQFF
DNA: TGTGCCAGCAGCCAAGGTCTAGGGTATGAGCAGTTCTTC

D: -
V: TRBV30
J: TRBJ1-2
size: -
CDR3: CAWSHSYGYTF
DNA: TGTGCCTGGAGTCACAGCTATGGCTACACCTTC

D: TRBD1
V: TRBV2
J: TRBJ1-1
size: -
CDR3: CASTRTGGDRTEAFF
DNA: TGTGCCAGCACCAGGACAGGGGGAGATCGCACTGAAGCTTTCTTT

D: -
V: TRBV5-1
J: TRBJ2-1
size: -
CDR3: CASSLTVSSYNEQFF
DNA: TGCGCCAGCAGCCTCACGGTCAGCTCCTACAATGAGCAGTTCTTC

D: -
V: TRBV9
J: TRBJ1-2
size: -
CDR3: CASSSSRRGGYTF
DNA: TGTGCCAGCAGCTCTTCCCGCCGCGGGGGCTACACCTTC

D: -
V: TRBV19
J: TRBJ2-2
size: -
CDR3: CASSQPYNGDGELFF
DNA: TGTGCCAGTAGCCAACCGTACAACGGGGACGGGGAGCTGTTTTTT

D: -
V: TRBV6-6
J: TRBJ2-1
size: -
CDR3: CASSYSIGRANEQFF
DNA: TGTGCCAGCAGTTACTCGATTGGCAGGGCCAATGAGCAGTTCTTC

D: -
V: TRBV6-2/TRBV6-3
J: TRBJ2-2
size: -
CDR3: CASSAERSWNTGELFF
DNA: TGTGCCAGCAGTGCCGAACGGTCTTGGAACACCGGGGAGCTGTTTTTT